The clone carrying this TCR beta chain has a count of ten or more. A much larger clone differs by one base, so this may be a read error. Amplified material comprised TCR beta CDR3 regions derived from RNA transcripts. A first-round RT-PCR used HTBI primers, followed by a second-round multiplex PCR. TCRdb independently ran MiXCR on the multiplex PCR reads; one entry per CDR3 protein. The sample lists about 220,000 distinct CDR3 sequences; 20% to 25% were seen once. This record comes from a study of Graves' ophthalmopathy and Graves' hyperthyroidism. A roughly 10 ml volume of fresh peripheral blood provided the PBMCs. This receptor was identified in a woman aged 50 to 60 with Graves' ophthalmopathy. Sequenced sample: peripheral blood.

The CDR3 DNA is TGTGCCAGCAGAAACCACTCCCTCGAGCAGTACTTC. Protein product: CASRNHSLEQYF. The J gene is TRBJ2-7, the V gene TRBV6-1; unclear D gene. The V end lost 6 bases, the J end lost 6 bases, and 12 bases lay between the germline ends. Germline CDR1 and CDR2: MNHNS and SASEGT. The CDR3 is 12 residues long.